The sequence of this TCR beta chain was determined in a study of shared clonotypes between healthy human individuals. On this clone: No antigen is known for it.

General study results and limits: Represented diversity, genetic and exposure-history alike, was limited by few donors. Across subsets, estimated richness was generally greater for naive than for memory populations.

Each subset's genomic DNA was split evenly across several immunoSEQ plates. Repertoires were generated with immunoSEQ multiplex PCR, while TCRdb's copy carries only in-frame clones and drops some. There are approximately 530,000 clones in the sample; approximately 95% occur only once, and nearly 0.065% lies in the top ten. The CDR3 sequence is 13 residues long. Germline V gene sequence: CDR1 MNHNS, CDR2 SASEGT. Trimming removed 6 bases at V and 3 bases at J, with 12 bases between. The clonotype was recovered from a woman aged 25 to 39 in good health. This sequence joins TRBV6-1 and TRBJ2-7; D is possibly TRBD2 (5 bases). The sample consisted of naive CD4+ T cells sorted from blood. Specified subset: CD45RA+ positively selected. DNA of the CDR3: TGTGCCAGCAGAACTAGTTCAGGCTACGAGCAGTACTTC. Protein product: CASRTSSGYEQYF.